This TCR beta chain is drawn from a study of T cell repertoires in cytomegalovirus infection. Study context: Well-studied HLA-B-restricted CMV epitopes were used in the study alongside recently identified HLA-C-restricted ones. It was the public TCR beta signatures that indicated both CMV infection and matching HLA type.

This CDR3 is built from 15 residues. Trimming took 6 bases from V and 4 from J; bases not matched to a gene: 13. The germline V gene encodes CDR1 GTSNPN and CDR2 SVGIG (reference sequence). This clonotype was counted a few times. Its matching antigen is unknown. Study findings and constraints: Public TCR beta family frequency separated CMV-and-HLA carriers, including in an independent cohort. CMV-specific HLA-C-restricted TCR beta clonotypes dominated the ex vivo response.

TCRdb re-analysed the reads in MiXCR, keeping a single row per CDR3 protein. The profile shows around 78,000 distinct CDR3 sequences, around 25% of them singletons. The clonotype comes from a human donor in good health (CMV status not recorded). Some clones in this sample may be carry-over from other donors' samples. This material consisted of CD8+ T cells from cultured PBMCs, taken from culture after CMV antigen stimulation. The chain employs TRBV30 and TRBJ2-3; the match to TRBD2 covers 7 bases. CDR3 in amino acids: CACTSSGARSDTQYF. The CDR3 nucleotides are TGTGCCTGCACCTCCAGCGGGGCCCGCTCAGATACGCAGTATTTT.